Listed here are 20 T cell receptor beta chains from one sample, sequenced in a study of cytomegalovirus exposure and HLA in healthy donors. PCR employed 60 Vbeta and 13 Jbeta primers. Generated by immunoSEQ multiplex PCR, the TCRdb table keeps only in-frame clones and is missing some. This sample has about 130,000 clones; 83% occur once, and the top ten carry 1% to 1.5%. The sequencing sample was made of PBMCs. These receptors came from a girl aged 2 to 9 in good health and CMV-seronegative.

The V and J genes are TRBV28 and TRBJ2-1; D call uncertain. V lost 8 bases and J lost 0, with 2 bases in between. Germline V lookup: CDR1 MDHEN, CDR2 SYDVKM. CDR3 length: 11 amino acids. CDR3 nucleotide sequence: TGTGCCAGCCGCTCCTACAATGAGCAGTTCTTC. This sequence encodes CASRSYNEQFF.

The chain joins TRBV7-9 to TRBJ2-5, with D perhaps matching TRBD2 (6 bases). In germline, CDR1 is SEHNR, CDR2 FQNEAQ (reference sequence). V lost 1 base, J lost 11 bases, and 20 bases lay in between. The CDR3 is 15 amino acids. Here the CDR3 DNA reads TGTGCCAGCAGCTTAGGGGTCGGACGAACGGGAGAGCAGTACTTC. This translates into CASSLGVGRTGEQYF.

This sequence joins TRBV4-1 and TRBJ2-1; TRBD2 matches at 9 bases. V was clipped by 0 bases and J by 3 bases; unmatched bases: 6. Germline CDR1 and CDR2: MGHRA and YSYEKL. The CDR3 length is 17 residues. CDR3 DNA sequence: TGCGCCAGCAGCCAAGAGATCAGCGGGAGGTTCTACAATGAGCAGTTCTTC. It is translated as CASSQEISGRFYNEQFF.

The genes are TRBV7-3 and TRBJ2-1, with 9 bases identical to TRBD2. The CDR3 has 13 residues. Per the germline V gene, CDR1 is SGHTA and CDR2 is FQGTGA. With 4 bases clipped from V and 7 bases from J, the junction kept 2 bases outside the gene matches. Here the CDR3 reads CASSWRGGNEQFF. CDR3 bases: TGTGCCAGCAGCTGGCGGGGGGGGAATGAGCAGTTCTTC.

The J gene is TRBJ2-2, the V gene TRBV28, with no clear D. CDR3 length: 17 amino acids. CDR1 is MDHEN and CDR2 is SYDVKM in the germline V gene. Between the trimmed V and J ends, which lost 6 bases and 1 base, there was a span of 18 bases. CDR3 in DNA: TGTGCCAGCAGCTACCCTCCCGACACACGGAACACCGGGGAGCTGTTTTTT. It encodes CASSYPPDTRNTGELFF.

CDR3 sequence (DNA): TGCAGCGTTGAATTTGGAACAGGGGGGCTGGATACGCAGTATTTT. It codes for CSVEFGTGGLDTQYF. The J gene is TRBJ2-3, the V gene TRBV29-1, with TRBD1 identical over 8 bases. Germline V gene lookup returns CDR1 SQVTM and CDR2 ANQGSEA. J lost 6 bases, V lost 2 bases, and 10 bases had no gene match. The CDR3 sequence is 15 residues long.

This chain joins TRBV9 and TRBJ1-1, with D perhaps matching TRBD1 (6 bases). The length of the CDR3 is 13 residues. V lost 5 bases and J 0 bases, leaving 8 bases between the germline ends. Germline assignment: CDR1 SGDLS and CDR2 YYNGEE. CDR3 region: CASSEGVNTEAFF. CDR3 nucleotide sequence: TGTGCCAGCAGTGAGGGGGTGAACACTGAAGCTTTCTTT.

This chain connects TRBV7-9 to TRBJ2-1, with TRBD2 matching 11 bases. V gave up 5 bases and J gave up 7 bases; unmatched junction bases: 4. CDR3 length: 14 residues. Looked up from germline, CDR1 is SEHNR and CDR2 is FQNEAQ (reference sequence). The CDR3 DNA reads TGTGCCAGCAGCACTAGCGGGAGTGGGAATGAGCAGTTCTTC. This sequence encodes CASSTSGSGNEQFF. Together with reference TRBV7-9 and TRBJ2-1, the CDR3 gives the full variable domain: DTGVSQNPRHKITKRGQNVTFRCDPISEHNRLYWYRQTLGQGPEFLTYFQNEAQLEKSRLLSDRFSAERPKGSFSTLEIQRTEQGDSAMYLCASSTSGSGNEQFFGPGTRLTVL.

The chain employs TRBV30 and TRBJ2-7; maybe TRBD2 (6 bases). CDR3 length: 14 residues. Germline assignment: CDR1 GTSNPN and CDR2 SVGIG (reference sequence). Trimming pared 3 bases from V and 1 base from J, leaving 13 bases between. CDR3 amino acids: CAWSRLVSSYEQYF. The CDR3 region has the DNA TGTGCCTGGAGCCGACTAGTTTCGTCCTACGAGCAGTACTTC.

The V call is TRBV7-6, the J call TRBJ2-5; D might be TRBD2 (5 bases). V lost 1 base and J lost 5, with 14 bases in between. The V gene's germline CDR1 is SGHVS and CDR2 FNYEAQ. The CDR3 has 15 residues. CDR3 sequence (DNA): TGTGCCAGCAGCTTAGTAGCGCTAACGGGTGAGACCCAGTACTTC. This translates into CASSLVALTGETQYF. Based on the CDR3 plus reference TRBV7-6 and TRBJ2-5, the full variable domain is GAGVSQSPRYKVTKRGQDVALRCDPISGHVSLYWYRQALGQGPEFLTYFNYEAQQDKSGLPNDRFSAERPEGSISTLTIQRTEQRDSAMYRCASSLVALTGETQYFGPGTRLLVL.

This clone was picked up a small number of times. The genes are TRBV12-5 and TRBJ1-2; a weak D match, TRBD1 (6 bases). With 5 bases removed from V and 14 bases from J, the gap between germline ends came to 18 bases. This CDR3 contains 12 residues. Germline V gives CDR1 LGHNT, CDR2 FRNRAP. As DNA, the CDR3 is TGTGCTAGTGGTCTGGAGACAGGCCAGCGTACCTTC. It yields the protein CASGLETGQRTF.

V gene TRBV18 combines with J gene TRBJ2-3; 10 bases are a match to TRBD2. Per germline, CDR1 KGHSH and CDR2 LQKENI. This CDR3 is 16 amino acids long. After removal of 1 base from V and 5 bases from J, the junction contained 6 bases not matched to a gene. CDR3 coding DNA: TGTGCCAGCTCACCACTTACCAGCGGGAGGGAAGATACGCAGTATTTT. Its protein is CASSPLTSGREDTQYF.

The chain uses TRBV18 and TRBJ2-3; D is possibly TRBD2 (7 bases). Trimming removed 3 bases from V and 0 bases from J, with 22 bases in between. Germline CDR1 reads KGHSH; CDR2 reads LQKENI. There are 19 residues in the CDR3. The DNA for the CDR3 is TGTGCCAGCTCACCTAACAGGGCGGGAGTACATTCTAGCACAGATACGCAGTATTTT. As protein: CASSPNRAGVHSSTDTQYF.

This clone has just one count. The V gene is TRBV4-3, the J gene TRBJ2-5, with unresolved D. Trimming took 0 bases from V and 5 from J, leaving 7 bases between them. CDR1 is LGHNA, CDR2 YSLEER, per germline. This CDR3 contains 13 residues. The chain's CDR3 is CASSQDIGETQYF. The CDR3 DNA reads TGCGCCAGCAGCCAAGATATCGGGGAGACCCAGTACTTC.

V gene TRBV30 combines with J gene TRBJ2-2; 12 nucleotides match TRBD2. V dropped 2 bases and J dropped 4; count of bases not matched to a gene: 11. The CDR3 spans 18 residues. Germline loops: CDR1 GTSNPN, CDR2 SVGIG (reference sequence). CDR3 protein: CAWSHPSTSGSGTGELFF. The DNA for the CDR3 is TGTGCCTGGAGTCACCCCTCGACTAGCGGGAGCGGCACCGGGGAGCTGTTTTTT. The full variable domain, with the rest looked up from reference TRBV30 and TRBJ2-2, is SQTIHQWPATLVQPVGSPLSLECTVEGTSNPNLYWYRQAAGRGLQLLFYSVGIGQISSEVPQNLSASRPQDRQFILSSKKLLLSDSGFYLCAWSHPSTSGSGTGELFFGEGSRLTVL.

The chain is built from TRBV6-1 and TRBJ2-5; D perhaps matches TRBD2 (5 bases). Deletions cut 10 bases from V and 2 bases from J, with 20 bases between. This CDR3 contains 15 residues. CDR1 is MNHNS, CDR2 SASEGT, per germline. CDR3 protein: CATTRPGLQQETQYF. The CDR3, as DNA: TGTGCCACGACCAGACCTGGACTGCAACAAGAGACCCAGTACTTC.

The rearrangement links TRBV13 to TRBJ2-7; 12 nucleotides align to TRBD2. The V and J ends lost 4 bases and 7 bases, in that order; junction bases with no gene match: 8. CDR3 length: 15 residues. Per the germline V gene, CDR1 is PRHDT and CDR2 is FYEKMQ (reference sequence). CDR3 residues: CASSSRLAGVVEQYF. CDR3 nucleotides: TGTGCCAGCAGCTCCCGACTAGCGGGAGTGGTTGAGCAGTACTTC.

The V and J genes are TRBV4-1 and TRBJ2-3, with D possibly being TRBD2 (5 bases). Germline V gene sequence: CDR1 MGHRA, CDR2 YSYEKL. The CDR3 contains 16 residues. V lost 3 bases and J 0 bases, leaving 13 bases between the germline ends. The CDR3 reads CASSQLAHPSTDTQYF. DNA of the CDR3: TGCGCCAGCAGCCAGCTAGCTCACCCGAGCACAGATACGCAGTATTTT.

The CDR3 bases are TGTGCCAGCAGCTTGGATGGGACTAGCGGGTACAATGAGCAGTTCTTC. Translation gives CASSLDGTSGYNEQFF. The V call is TRBV5-4, the J call TRBJ2-1, with 12 bases aligning to TRBD2. V gave up 0 bases and J gave up 4 bases; unmatched junction bases: 2. The germline V gene encodes CDR1 SGHNT and CDR2 YYREEE (reference sequence). This CDR3 is 16 amino acids long.

Comment on this clone: Here the CDR3 omits its conserved ending phenylalanine or tryptophan, so a read error is the likely source. The chain links TRBV2 to TRBJ2-7, with 7 positions matching TRBD1. The CDR3 loop spans 16 amino acids. CDR1 is SNHLY and CDR2 is FYNNEI in the germline V gene. V lost 6 bases to trimming and J lost 0 bases; unmatched junction nucleotides: 11. The chain's CDR3 is CASSRTKTGNSYEQYL. CDR3 DNA sequence: TGTGCCAGCAGCCGCACGAAGACAGGGAACTCCTACGAGCAGTACCTC.